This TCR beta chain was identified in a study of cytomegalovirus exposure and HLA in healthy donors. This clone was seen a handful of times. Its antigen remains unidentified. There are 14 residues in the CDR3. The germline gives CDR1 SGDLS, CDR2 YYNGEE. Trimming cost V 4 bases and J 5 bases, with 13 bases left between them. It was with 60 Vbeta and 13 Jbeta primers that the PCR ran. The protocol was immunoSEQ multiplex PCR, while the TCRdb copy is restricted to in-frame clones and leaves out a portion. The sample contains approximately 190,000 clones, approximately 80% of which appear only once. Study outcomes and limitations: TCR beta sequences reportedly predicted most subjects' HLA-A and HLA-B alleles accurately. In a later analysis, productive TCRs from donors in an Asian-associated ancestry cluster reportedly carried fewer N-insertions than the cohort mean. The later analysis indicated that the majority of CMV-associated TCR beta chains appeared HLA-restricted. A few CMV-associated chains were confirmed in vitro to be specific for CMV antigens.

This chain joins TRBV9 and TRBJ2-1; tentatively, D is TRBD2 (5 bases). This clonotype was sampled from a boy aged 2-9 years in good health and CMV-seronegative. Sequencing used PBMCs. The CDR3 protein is CASSPDGSDNEQFF. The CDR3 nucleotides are TGTGCCAGCAGCCCAGACGGTAGCGACAATGAGCAGTTCTTC.